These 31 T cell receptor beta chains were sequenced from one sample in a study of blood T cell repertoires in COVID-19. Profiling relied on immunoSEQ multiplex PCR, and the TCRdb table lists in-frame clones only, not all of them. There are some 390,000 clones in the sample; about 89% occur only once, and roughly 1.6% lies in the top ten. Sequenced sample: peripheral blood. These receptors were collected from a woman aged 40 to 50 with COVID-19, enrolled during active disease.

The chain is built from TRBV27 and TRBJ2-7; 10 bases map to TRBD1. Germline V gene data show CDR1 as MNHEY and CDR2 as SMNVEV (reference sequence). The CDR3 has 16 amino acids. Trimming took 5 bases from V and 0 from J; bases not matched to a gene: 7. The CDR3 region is CASSRRTGGSSYEQYF. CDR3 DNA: TGTGCCAGCAGTAGACGGACAGGGGGGAGCTCCTACGAGCAGTACTTC.

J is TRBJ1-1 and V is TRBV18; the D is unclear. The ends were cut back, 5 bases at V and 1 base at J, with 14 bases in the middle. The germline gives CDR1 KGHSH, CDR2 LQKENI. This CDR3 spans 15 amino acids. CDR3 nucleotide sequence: TGTGCCAGCTCATCCCGGGTGGAACGGAACACTGAAGCTTTCTTT. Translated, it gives CASSSRVERNTEAFF.

The CDR3 sequence: CASSQIGQGNSPLHF. CDR3 sequence (DNA): TGTGCCAGCAGCCAAATAGGACAGGGGAATTCACCCCTCCACTTT. The chain joins TRBV14 to TRBJ1-6; 9 bases are a match to TRBD1. The V gene end was trimmed by 2 bases and the J gene end by 7 bases; junction bases not matched to a gene: 3. Germline lookup yields CDR1 SGHDN and CDR2 FVKESK. The CDR3 is made up of 15 amino acids.

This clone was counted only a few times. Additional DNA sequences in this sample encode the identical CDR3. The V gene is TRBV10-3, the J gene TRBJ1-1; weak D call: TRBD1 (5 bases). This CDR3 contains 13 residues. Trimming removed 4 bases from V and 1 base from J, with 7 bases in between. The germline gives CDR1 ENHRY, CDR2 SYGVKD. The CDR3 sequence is CAISVQGNTEAFF. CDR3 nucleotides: TGTGCCATCAGTGTTCAGGGGAACACTGAAGCTTTCTTT.

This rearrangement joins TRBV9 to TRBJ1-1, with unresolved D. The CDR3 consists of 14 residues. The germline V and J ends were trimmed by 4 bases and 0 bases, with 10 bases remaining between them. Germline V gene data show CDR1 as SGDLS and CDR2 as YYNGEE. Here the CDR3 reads CASSLTGMNTEAFF. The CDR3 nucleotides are TGTGCCAGCAGCCTCACGGGGATGAACACTGAAGCTTTCTTT.

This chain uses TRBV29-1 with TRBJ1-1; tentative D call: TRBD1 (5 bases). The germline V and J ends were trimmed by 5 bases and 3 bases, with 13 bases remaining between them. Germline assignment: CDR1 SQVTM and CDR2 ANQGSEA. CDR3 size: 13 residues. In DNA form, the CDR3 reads TGCAGCGTTTTGGCAGGGTTGGACACTGAAGCTTTCTTT. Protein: CSVLAGLDTEAFF.

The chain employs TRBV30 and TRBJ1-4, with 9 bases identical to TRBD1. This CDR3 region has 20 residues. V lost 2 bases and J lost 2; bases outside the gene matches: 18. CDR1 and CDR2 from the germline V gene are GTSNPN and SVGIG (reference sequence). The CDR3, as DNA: TGTGCCTGGAGTTCCAAGCCCGGGACAGGGCCCGGAGGGACTAATGAAAAACTGTTTTTT. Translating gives CAWSSKPGTGPGGTNEKLFF.

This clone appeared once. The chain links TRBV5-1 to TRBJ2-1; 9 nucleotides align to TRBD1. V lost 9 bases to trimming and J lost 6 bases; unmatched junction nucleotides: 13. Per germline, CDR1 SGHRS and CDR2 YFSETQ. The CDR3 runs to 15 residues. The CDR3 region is CATKTGTGRPNEQFF. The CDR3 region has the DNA TGCGCCACTAAAACCGGGACAGGGCGCCCCAATGAGCAGTTCTTC. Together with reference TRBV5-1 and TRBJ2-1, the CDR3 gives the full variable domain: KAGVTQTPRYLIKTRGQQVTLSCSPISGHRSVSWYQQTPGQGLQFLFEYFSETQRNKGNFPGRFSGRQFSNSRSEMNVSTLELGDSALYLCATKTGTGRPNEQFFGPGTRLTVL.

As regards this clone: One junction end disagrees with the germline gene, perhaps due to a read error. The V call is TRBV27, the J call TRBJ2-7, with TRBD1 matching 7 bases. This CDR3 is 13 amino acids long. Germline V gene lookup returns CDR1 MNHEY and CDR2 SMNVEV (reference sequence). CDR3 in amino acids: CASSLSRGRPEYF. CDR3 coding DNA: TGTGCCAGCAGTCTATCTAGGGGGCGCCCGGAGTACTTC.

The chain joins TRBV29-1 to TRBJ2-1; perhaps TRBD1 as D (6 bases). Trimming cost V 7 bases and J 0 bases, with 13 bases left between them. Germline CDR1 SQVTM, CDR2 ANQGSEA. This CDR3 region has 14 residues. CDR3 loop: CSACRGNSYNEQFF. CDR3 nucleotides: TGCAGCGCTTGTAGGGGGAACTCCTACAATGAGCAGTTCTTC.

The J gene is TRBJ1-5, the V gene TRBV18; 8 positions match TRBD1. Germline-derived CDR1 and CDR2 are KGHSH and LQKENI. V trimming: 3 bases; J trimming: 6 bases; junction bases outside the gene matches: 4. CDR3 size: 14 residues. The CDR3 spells CASSPGQAPQPQHF. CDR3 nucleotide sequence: TGTGCCAGCTCACCGGGACAGGCGCCTCAGCCCCAGCATTTT.

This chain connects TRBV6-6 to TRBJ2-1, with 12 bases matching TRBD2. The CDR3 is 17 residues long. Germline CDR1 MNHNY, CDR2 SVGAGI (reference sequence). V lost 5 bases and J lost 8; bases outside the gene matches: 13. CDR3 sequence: CASSRRSGLAGRYEQFF. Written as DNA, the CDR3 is TGTGCCAGCAGTCGACGCTCGGGACTAGCGGGCCGTTATGAGCAGTTCTTC.

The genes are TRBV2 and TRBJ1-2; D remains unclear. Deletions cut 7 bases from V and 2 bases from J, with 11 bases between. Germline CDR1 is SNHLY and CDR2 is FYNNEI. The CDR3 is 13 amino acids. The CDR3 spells CASIPTENYGYTF. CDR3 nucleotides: TGTGCCAGCATCCCGACGGAGAACTATGGCTACACCTTC.

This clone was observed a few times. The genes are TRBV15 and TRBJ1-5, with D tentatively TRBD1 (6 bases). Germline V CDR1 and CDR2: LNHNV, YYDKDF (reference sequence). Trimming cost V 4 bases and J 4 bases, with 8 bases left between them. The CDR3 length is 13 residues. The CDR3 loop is CATSNRVNQPQHF. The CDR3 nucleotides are TGTGCCACCAGCAACAGGGTTAATCAGCCCCAGCATTTT.

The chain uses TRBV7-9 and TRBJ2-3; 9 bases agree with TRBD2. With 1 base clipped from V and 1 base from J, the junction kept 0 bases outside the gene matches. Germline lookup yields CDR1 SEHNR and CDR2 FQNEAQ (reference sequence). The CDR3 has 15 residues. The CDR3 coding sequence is TGTGCCAGCAGCTTAGGGACTAGCGGCACAGATACGCAGTATTTT. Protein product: CASSLGTSGTDTQYF.

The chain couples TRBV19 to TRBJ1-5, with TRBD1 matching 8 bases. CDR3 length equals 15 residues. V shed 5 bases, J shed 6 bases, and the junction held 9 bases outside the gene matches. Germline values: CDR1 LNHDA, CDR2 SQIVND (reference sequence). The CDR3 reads CASSEDRGNGQPQHF. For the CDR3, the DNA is TGTGCCAGTAGTGAAGACAGGGGAAATGGTCAGCCCCAGCATTTT. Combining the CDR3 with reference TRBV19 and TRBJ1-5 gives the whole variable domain DGGITQSPKYLFRKEGQNVTLSCEQNLNHDAMYWYRQDPGQGLRLIYYSQIVNDFQKGDIAEGYSVSREKKESFPLTVTSAQKNPTAFYLCASSEDRGNGQPQHFGDGTRLSIL.

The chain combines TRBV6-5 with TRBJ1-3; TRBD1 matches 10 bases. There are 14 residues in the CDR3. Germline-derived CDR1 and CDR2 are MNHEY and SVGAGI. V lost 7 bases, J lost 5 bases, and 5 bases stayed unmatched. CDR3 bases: TGTGCCAGCATAGACAGGGGGCCAAGAAACACCATATATTTT. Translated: CASIDRGPRNTIYF.

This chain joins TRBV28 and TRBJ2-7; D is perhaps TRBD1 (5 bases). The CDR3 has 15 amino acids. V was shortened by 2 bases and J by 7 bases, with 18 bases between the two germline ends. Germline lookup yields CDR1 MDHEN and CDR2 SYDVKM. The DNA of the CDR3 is TGTGCCAGCAGTTTACTAGGGGCCGTTACTGGGGAGCAGTACTTC. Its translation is CASSLLGAVTGEQYF.

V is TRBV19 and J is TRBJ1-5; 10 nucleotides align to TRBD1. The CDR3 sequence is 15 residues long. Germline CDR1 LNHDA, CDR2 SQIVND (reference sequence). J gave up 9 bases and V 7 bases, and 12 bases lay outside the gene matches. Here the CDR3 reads CASTSGTGAFGPQHF. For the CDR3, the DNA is TGTGCCAGTACCTCCGGGACAGGGGCTTTTGGGCCCCAGCATTTT.

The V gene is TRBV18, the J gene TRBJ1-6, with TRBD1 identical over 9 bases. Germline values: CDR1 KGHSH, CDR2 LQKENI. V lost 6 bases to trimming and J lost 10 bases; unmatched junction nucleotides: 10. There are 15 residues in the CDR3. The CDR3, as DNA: TGTGCCAGCTCTCGTGCGGGACAGGGTAACTCACCCCTCCACTTT. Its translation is CASSRAGQGNSPLHF.

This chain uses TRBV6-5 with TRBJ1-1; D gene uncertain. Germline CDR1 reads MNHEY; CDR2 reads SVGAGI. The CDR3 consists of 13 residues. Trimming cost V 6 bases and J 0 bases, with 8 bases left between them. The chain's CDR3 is CASRVGMNTEAFF. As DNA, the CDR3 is TGTGCCAGCAGGGTCGGGATGAACACTGAAGCTTTCTTT.

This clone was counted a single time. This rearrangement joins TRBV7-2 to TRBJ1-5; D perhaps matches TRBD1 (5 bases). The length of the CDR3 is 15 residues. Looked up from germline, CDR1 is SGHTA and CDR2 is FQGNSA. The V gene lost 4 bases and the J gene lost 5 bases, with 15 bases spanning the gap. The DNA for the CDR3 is TGTGCCAGCAGCTCCCTAGGCAGGGAGGATCAGCCCCAGCATTTT. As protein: CASSSLGREDQPQHF.

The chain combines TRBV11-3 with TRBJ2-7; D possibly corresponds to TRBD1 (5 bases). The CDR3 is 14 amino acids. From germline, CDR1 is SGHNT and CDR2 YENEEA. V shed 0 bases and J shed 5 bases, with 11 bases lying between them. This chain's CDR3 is CASSLEGPTNEQYF. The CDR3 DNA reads TGTGCCAGCAGCTTAGAGGGGCCCACGAACGAGCAGTACTTC.

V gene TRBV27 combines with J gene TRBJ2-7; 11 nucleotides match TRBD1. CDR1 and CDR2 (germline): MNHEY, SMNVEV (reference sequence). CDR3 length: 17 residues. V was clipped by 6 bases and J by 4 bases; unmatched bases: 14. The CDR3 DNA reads TGTGCCAGCAGCCGTGCGTCATGGGGACAGGGGGTGTACGAGCAGTACTTC. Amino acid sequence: CASSRASWGQGVYEQYF.

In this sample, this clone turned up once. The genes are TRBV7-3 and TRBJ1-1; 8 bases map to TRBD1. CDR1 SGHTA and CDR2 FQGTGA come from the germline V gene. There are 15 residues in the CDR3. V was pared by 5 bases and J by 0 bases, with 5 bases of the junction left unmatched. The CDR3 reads CASSSNRGLNTEAFF. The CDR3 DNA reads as TGTGCCAGCAGCAGTAACAGGGGGTTGAACACTGAAGCTTTCTTT. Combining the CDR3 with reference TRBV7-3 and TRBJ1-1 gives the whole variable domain GAGVSQTPSNKVTEKGKYVELRCDPISGHTALYWYRQSLGQGPEFLIYFQGTGAADDSGLPNDRFFAVRPEGSVSTLKIQRTERGDSAVYLCASSSNRGLNTEAFFGQGTRLTVV.

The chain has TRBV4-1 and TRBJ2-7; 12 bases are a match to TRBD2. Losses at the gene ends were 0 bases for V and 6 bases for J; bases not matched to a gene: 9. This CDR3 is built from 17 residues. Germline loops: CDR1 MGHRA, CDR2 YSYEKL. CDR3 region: CASSQDGLAGPPGEQYF. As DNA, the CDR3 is TGCGCCAGCAGCCAAGATGGACTAGCGGGGCCGCCCGGCGAGCAGTACTTC.

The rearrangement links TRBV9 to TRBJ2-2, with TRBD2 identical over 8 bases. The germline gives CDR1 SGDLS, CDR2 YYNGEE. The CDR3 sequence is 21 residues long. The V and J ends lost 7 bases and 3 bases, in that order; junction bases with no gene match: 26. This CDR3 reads CASGDRGLAGTFGRDTGELFF. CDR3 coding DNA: TGTGCCAGCGGGGATCGAGGGCTAGCGGGCACGTTCGGAAGGGACACCGGGGAGCTGTTTTTT.

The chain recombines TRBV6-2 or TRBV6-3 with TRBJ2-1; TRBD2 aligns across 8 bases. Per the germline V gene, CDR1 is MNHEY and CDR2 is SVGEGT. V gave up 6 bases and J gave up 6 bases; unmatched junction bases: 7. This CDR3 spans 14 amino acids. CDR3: CASSSGGLLNEQFF. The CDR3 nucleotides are TGTGCCAGCAGCTCGGGGGGGCTGCTCAATGAGCAGTTCTTC.

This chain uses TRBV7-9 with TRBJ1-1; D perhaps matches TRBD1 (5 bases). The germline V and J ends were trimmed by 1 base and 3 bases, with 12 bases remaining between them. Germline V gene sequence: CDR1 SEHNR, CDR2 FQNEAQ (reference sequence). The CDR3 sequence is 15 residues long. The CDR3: CASSLGRIGDTEAFF. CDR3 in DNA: TGTGCCAGCAGCTTAGGCAGGATAGGGGACACTGAAGCTTTCTTT.

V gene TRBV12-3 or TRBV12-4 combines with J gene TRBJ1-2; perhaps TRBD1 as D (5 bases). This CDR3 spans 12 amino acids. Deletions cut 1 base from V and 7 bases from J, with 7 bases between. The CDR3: CASSLGGAGYTF. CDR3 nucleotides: TGTGCCAGCAGTTTAGGCGGGGCTGGCTACACCTTC.

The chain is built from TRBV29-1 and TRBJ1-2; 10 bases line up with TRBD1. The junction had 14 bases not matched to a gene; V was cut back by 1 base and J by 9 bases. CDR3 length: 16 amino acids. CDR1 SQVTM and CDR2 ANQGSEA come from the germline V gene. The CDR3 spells CSVEVFPIQTGGSYTF. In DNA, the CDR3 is TGCAGCGTTGAAGTTTTCCCCATACAGACAGGGGGCAGCTACACCTTC.